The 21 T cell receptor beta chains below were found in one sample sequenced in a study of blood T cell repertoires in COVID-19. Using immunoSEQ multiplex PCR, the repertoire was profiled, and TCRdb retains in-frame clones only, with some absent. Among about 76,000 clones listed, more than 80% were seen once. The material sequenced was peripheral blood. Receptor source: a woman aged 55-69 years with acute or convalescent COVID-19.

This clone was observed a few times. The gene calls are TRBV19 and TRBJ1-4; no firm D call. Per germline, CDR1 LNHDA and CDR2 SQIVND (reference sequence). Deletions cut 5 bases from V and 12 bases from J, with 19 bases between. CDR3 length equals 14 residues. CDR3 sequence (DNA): TGTGCCAGTAGTCCGGGATACCGGCTTGGGGAACTGTTTTTT. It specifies CASSPGYRLGELFF.

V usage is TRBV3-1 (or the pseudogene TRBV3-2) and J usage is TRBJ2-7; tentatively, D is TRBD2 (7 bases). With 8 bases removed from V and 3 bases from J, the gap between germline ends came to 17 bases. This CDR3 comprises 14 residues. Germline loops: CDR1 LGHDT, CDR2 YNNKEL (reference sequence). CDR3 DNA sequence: TGTGCCAGCGGCGACACGGGGGGCGGCTACGAGCAGTACTTC. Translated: CASGDTGGGYEQYF.

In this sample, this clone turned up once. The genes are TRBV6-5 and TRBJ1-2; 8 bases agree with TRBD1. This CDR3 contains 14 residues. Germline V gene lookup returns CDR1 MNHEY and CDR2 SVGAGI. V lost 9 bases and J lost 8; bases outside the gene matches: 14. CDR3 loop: CASTEAGTGVGYTF. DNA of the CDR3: TGTGCCAGTACCGAGGCCGGGACAGGTGTAGGCTACACCTTC.

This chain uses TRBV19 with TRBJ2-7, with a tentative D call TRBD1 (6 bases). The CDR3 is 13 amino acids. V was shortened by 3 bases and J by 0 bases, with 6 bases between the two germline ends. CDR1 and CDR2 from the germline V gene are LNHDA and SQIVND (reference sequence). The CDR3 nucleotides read TGTGCCAGTAGTATGGACAGCTCCTACGAGCAGTACTTC. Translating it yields CASSMDSSYEQYF.

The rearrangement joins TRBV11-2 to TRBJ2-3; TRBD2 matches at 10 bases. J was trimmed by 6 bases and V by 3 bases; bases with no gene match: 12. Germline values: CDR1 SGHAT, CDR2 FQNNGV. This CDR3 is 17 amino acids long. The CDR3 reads CASSFSPSGGAGDTQYF. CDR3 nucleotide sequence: TGTGCCAGCAGCTTCTCGCCGAGCGGGGGGGCCGGGGATACGCAGTATTTT.

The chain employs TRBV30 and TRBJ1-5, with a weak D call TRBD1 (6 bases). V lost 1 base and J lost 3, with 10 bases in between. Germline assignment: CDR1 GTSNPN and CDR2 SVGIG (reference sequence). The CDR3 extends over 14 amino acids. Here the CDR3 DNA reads TGTGCCTGGAGTGGGGGGCGGATCAATCAGCCCCAGCATTTT. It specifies CAWSGGRINQPQHF.

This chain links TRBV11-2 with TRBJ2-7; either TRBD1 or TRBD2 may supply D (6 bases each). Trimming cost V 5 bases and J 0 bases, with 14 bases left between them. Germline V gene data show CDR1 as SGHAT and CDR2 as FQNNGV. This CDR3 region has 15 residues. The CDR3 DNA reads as TGTGCCAGCAGCCTAGGGAGGACAGCCTCCTACGAGCAGTACGTC. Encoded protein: CASSLGRTASYEQYV.

The CDR3 region has the DNA TGTGCCAGTTCTTCAGGGGGCAGGGAGACCCAGTACTTC. Its translation: CASSSGGRETQYF. The genes are TRBV6-5 and TRBJ2-5; TRBD1 matches 8 bases. Trimming cost V 9 bases and J 5 bases; bases outside gene matches: 8. The CDR3 sequence is 13 residues long. Germline CDR1 MNHEY, CDR2 SVGAGI.

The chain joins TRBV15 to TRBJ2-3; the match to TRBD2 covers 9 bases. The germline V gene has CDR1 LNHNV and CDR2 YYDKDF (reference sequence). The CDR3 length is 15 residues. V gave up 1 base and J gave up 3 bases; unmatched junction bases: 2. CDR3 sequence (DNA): TGTGCCACCAGCAGAGGCGGGGGGGTTACAGATACGCAGTATTTT. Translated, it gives CATSRGGGVTDTQYF.

The CDR3 loop is CASSPSGGSGEKLFF. The DNA for the CDR3 is TGTGCCAGCAGCCCCTCGGGAGGGAGCGGCGAAAAACTGTTTTTT. The gene calls are TRBV6-5 and TRBJ1-4; no firm D call. V was shortened by 6 bases and J by 8 bases, with 19 bases between the two germline ends. Germline assignment: CDR1 MNHEY and CDR2 SVGAGI. The CDR3 sequence is 15 residues long.

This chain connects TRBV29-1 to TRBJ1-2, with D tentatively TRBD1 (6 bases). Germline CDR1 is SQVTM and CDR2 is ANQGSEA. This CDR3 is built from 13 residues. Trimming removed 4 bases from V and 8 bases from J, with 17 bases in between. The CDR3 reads CSVGVPGGGGYTF. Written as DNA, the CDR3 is TGCAGCGTTGGGGTTCCGGGGGGCGGCGGCTACACCTTC.

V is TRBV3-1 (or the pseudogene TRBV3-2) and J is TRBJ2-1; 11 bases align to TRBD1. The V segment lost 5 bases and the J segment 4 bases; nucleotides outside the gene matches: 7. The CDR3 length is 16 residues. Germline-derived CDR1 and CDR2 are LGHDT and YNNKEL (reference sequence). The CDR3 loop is CASSSEGTGGYNEQFF. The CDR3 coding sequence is TGTGCCAGCAGCTCAGAGGGGACAGGGGGATACAATGAGCAGTTCTTC.

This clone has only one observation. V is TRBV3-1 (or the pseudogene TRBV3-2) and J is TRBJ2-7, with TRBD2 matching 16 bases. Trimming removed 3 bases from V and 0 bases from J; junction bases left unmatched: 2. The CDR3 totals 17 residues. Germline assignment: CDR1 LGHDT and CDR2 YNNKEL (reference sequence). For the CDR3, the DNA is TGTGCCAGCAGCCAGGGACTAGCGGGGGGGGGCTCCTACGAGCAGTACTTC. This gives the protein CASSQGLAGGGSYEQYF.

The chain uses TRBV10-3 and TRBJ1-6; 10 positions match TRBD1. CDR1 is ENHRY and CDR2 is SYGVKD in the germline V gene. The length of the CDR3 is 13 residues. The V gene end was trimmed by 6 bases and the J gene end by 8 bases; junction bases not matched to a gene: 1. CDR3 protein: CAISGQGDSPLHF. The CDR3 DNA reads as TGTGCCATCAGCGGACAGGGGGATTCACCCCTCCACTTT.

CDR3 loop: CASSSRHRTGELFF. CDR3 sequence (DNA): TGTGCCAGCAGCTCAAGACACCGTACCGGGGAGCTGTTTTTT. The V and J genes are TRBV11-2 and TRBJ2-2, with D unclear. This CDR3 contains 14 residues. With 4 bases removed from V and 5 bases from J, the gap between germline ends came to 11 bases. Germline V CDR1 and CDR2: SGHAT, FQNNGV.

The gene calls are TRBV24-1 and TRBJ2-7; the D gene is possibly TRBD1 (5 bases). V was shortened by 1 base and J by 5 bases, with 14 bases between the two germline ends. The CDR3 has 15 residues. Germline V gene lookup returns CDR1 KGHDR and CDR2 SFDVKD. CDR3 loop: CATSDFEAGLHEQYF. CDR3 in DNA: TGTGCCACCAGTGATTTTGAAGCAGGGTTACACGAGCAGTACTTC.

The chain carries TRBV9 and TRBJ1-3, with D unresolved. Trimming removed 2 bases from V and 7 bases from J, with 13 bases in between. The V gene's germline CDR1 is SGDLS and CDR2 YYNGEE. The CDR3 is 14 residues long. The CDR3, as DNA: TGTGCCAGCAGCGTCGTCTCTACCGGGAACACCATATATTTT. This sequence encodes CASSVVSTGNTIYF.

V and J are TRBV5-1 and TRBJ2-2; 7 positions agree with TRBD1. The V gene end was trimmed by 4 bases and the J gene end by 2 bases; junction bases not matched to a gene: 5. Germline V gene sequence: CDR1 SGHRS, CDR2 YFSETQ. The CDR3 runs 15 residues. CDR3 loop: CASSEGTDNTGELFF. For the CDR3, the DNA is TGCGCCAGCAGCGAAGGGACAGATAACACCGGGGAGCTGTTTTTT.

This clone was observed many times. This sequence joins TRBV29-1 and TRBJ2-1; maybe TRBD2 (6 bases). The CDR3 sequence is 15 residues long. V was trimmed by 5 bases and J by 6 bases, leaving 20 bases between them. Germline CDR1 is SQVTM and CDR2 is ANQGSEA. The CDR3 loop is CSVPMGGTPSNEQFF. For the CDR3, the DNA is TGCAGCGTTCCCATGGGGGGAACCCCCTCCAATGAGCAGTTCTTC.

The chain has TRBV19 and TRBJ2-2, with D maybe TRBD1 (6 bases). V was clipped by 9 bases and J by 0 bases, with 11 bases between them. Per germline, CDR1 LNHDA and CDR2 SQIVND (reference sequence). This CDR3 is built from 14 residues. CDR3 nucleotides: TGTGCCAGCGCCAGGGGAACGAACACCGGGGAGCTGTTTTTT. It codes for CASARGTNTGELFF.

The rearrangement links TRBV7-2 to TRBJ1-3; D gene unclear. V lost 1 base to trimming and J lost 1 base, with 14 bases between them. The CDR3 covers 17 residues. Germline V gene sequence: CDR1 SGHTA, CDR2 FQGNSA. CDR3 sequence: CASSLVVGGDSGNTIYF. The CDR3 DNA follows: TGTGCCAGCAGCTTAGTTGTGGGAGGTGATTCTGGAAACACCATATATTTT.